This T cell receptor beta chain was obtained from a study of T cell repertoires in ileal Crohn's disease. Study in general: At surgery, approximately 33% of patients smoked, with median disease duration roughly 7.7 years.

The CDR3 has 12 amino acids. V lost 6 bases, J lost 8 bases, and 11 bases lay in between. From germline, CDR1 is MNHEY and CDR2 SMNVEV (reference sequence). Using immunoSEQ multiplex PCR, the repertoire was profiled, and TCRdb retains in-frame clones only, with some absent. The table lists some 2,000 clones, around 74% of them singletons. The sorted cells were lamina propria lymphocytes from surgical specimens, first isolated by density gradient. Sequenced: CD8+ T cells from ileum. This clonotype was sampled from an adult with Crohn's disease. Some clones in this sample may be carry-over from other donors' samples. This chain links TRBV27 with TRBJ2-1, with D hard to call. CDR3 protein: CASSPPGYEQFF. The CDR3 bases are TGTGCCAGCAGCCCCCCAGGATATGAGCAGTTCTTC.